These 30 T cell receptor beta chains were sequenced from one sample in a study of early T cells in non-severe SARS-CoV-2 infection. MiXCR was run by TCRdb on the 5' RACE reads, yielding one entry per CDR3 protein. The data contain 35,000 to 55,000 distinct CDR3 sequences, about a quarter of them singletons. Source: whole blood, taken at baseline. All receptors come from an adult who was a healthcare worker with PCR-confirmed SARS-CoV-2 infection or an uninfected control (not recorded which).

The V and J genes are TRBV30 and TRBJ1-2; D not resolved. This CDR3 is built from 12 residues. Germline loops: CDR1 GTSNPN, CDR2 SVGIG (reference sequence). Trimming shortened V by 4 bases and J by 4 bases, and 10 bases separated the two germline ends. The CDR3 is CAWTPTAYGYTF. CDR3 DNA sequence: TGTGCCTGGACTCCGACCGCCTATGGCTACACCTTC.

This clonotype was counted a single time. The chain uses TRBV5-1 and TRBJ2-7; D is perhaps TRBD1 (7 bases). V lost 4 bases and J 4 bases, leaving 15 bases between the germline ends. Germline V CDR1 and CDR2: SGHRS, YFSETQ. The CDR3 length is 14 residues. The CDR3 region has the DNA TGCGCCAGCAGCCTGGGAGCAGGGGGGTACGAGCAGTACTTC. As protein: CASSLGAGGYEQYF.

This clonotype was seen a handful of times. The chain is built from TRBV7-9 and TRBJ1-5; TRBD1 matches 7 bases. Germline assignment: CDR1 SEHNR and CDR2 FQNEAQ (reference sequence). V was pared by 5 bases and J by 9 bases, with 13 bases of the junction left unmatched. This CDR3 is built from 15 residues. This CDR3 is CASSRGTDYLGPQHF. The CDR3 DNA reads TGTGCCAGCAGCCGCGGGACAGATTACCTCGGGCCCCAGCATTTT.

This clonotype was found a few times. This chain joins TRBV6-6 and TRBJ2-7; the D gene is possibly TRBD1 (5 bases). Germline CDR1 reads MNHNY; CDR2 reads SVGAGI (reference sequence). The CDR3 is made up of 18 amino acids. V lost 0 bases to trimming and J lost 0 bases, with 18 bases between them. CDR3 in amino acids: CASSYSSMLGQSSYEQYF. DNA for the CDR3: TGTGCCAGCAGTTACTCGAGTATGTTGGGGCAGAGCTCCTACGAGCAGTACTTC.

The chain joins TRBV11-2 to TRBJ1-2; D is ambiguous. CDR1 and CDR2 (germline): SGHAT, FQNNGV. V lost 2 bases and J lost 3, with 10 bases in between. This CDR3 region has 14 residues. The CDR3: CASSLTASDYGYTF. The CDR3 nucleotides are TGTGCCAGCAGCTTAACGGCGTCGGACTATGGCTACACCTTC.

The chain joins TRBV7-6 to TRBJ1-1; D call uncertain. CDR1 is SGHVS, CDR2 FNYEAQ, per germline. Between the trimmed V and J ends, which lost 1 base and 5 bases, there was a span of 8 bases. The CDR3 is 13 residues long. The CDR3 DNA follows: TGTGCCAGCAGCTTAGGAATAAATACTGAAGCTTTCTTT. Translated, it gives CASSLGINTEAFF.

V usage is TRBV27 and J usage is TRBJ1-2; no reliable D call. The CDR3 sequence is 13 residues long. Per germline, CDR1 MNHEY and CDR2 SMNVEV (reference sequence). Trimming shortened V by 5 bases and J by 3 bases, and 10 bases separated the two germline ends. CDR3 sequence: CASSRSVDYGYTF. As DNA, the CDR3 is TGTGCCAGCAGTAGGTCCGTTGACTATGGCTACACCTTC.

The chain has TRBV5-1 and TRBJ1-6; unclear D gene. The CDR3 runs to 17 residues. Trimming shortened V by 0 bases and J by 0 bases, and 10 bases separated the two germline ends. Germline CDR1 is SGHRS and CDR2 is YFSETQ. CDR3 bases: TGCGCCAGCAGCTTGGTCGGATCAAGCTCCTATAATTCACCCCTCCACTTT. This gives the protein CASSLVGSSSYNSPLHF.

This chain connects TRBV29-1 to TRBJ1-4; D is unresolved. Trimming pared 0 bases from V and 0 bases from J, leaving 8 bases between. The CDR3 runs 15 residues. Germline-derived CDR1 and CDR2 are SQVTM and ANQGSEA. The CDR3 DNA reads TGCAGCGTTGAAGATACTAGAGCAACTAATGAAAAACTGTTTTTT. This gives the protein CSVEDTRATNEKLFF.

This clonotype was counted a few times. V usage is TRBV2 and J usage is TRBJ2-5; unclear D gene. Germline loops: CDR1 SNHLY, CDR2 FYNNEI. Between the trimmed V and J ends, which lost 4 bases and 3 bases, there was a span of 18 bases. This CDR3 spans 16 amino acids. The CDR3, as DNA: TGTGCCAGCAGTGCCCCCACTACTTCCTCGGAAGAGACCCAGTACTTC. Its protein is CASSAPTTSSEETQYF.

This clonotype was observed a handful of times. The chain employs TRBV5-1 and TRBJ2-2; 7 bases agree with TRBD2. With 6 bases clipped from V and 1 base from J, the junction kept 3 bases outside the gene matches. CDR1 is SGHRS and CDR2 is YFSETQ in the germline V gene. The CDR3 has 14 amino acids. CDR3 protein: CASTSGENTGELFF. Here the CDR3 DNA reads TGCGCCAGCACCAGCGGGGAGAACACCGGGGAGCTGTTTTTT.

V is TRBV2 and J is TRBJ2-7; D is ambiguous. Deletions cut 5 bases from V and 0 bases from J, with 5 bases between. This CDR3 contains 12 residues. Germline V CDR1 and CDR2: SNHLY, FYNNEI. CDR3 sequence reads: CASSYSSYEQYF. The CDR3 coding sequence is TGTGCCAGCAGTTACAGCTCCTACGAGCAGTACTTC. Based on the CDR3 plus reference TRBV2 and TRBJ2-7, the full variable domain is EPEVTQTPSHQVTQMGQEVILRCVPISNHLYFYWYRQILGQKVEFLVSFYNNEISEKSEIFDDQFSVERPDGSNFTLKIRSTKLEDSAMYFCASSYSSYEQYFGPGTRLTVT.

The V and J genes are TRBV7-6 and TRBJ2-5; TRBD2 agrees at 9 bases. Germline trimming cut 5 bases from V and 3 bases from J; bases unmatched to any gene: 4. Germline-derived CDR1 and CDR2 are SGHVS and FNYEAQ. The CDR3 contains 14 residues. The CDR3 DNA follows: TGTGCCAGCAGCCCAGCGGGGGGTGAAGAGACCCAGTACTTC. This encodes CASSPAGGEETQYF.

This clonotype was seen a handful of times. This chain connects TRBV27 to TRBJ2-2; the D gene is possibly TRBD2 (5 bases). Trimming stripped 4 bases from V and 2 bases from J, with 20 bases between. The CDR3 covers 18 residues. Germline loops: CDR1 MNHEY, CDR2 SMNVEV (reference sequence). This chain's CDR3 is CASSWFFLGEINTGELFF. In DNA, the CDR3 is TGTGCCAGCAGTTGGTTTTTTTTGGGAGAGATCAACACCGGGGAGCTGTTTTTT.

The gene calls are TRBV7-2 and TRBJ2-3; 7 bases fit TRBD2. Per the germline V gene, CDR1 is SGHTA and CDR2 is FQGNSA. The length of the CDR3 is 13 residues. Unmatched junction bases numbered 8, after V lost 5 bases and J lost 9 bases. The DNA for the CDR3 is TGTGCCAGCAGCCCAGCGGCGGGGGTGACGCAGTATTTT. Its protein is CASSPAAGVTQYF.

The table lists this clonotype with a few counts. The genes are TRBV6-2 or TRBV6-3 and TRBJ1-6; D unclear. In germline, CDR1 is MNHEY, CDR2 SVGEGT. The length of the CDR3 is 17 residues. Trimming pared 4 bases from V and 2 bases from J, leaving 15 bases between. The CDR3 is CASSSRSGGTYNSPLHF. DNA for the CDR3: TGTGCCAGCAGTTCTCGCTCCGGCGGTACCTATAATTCACCCCTCCACTTT.

The chain employs TRBV29-1 and TRBJ2-7, with TRBD1 as a possible D gene (6 bases). Trimming cost V 0 bases and J 4 bases, with 10 bases left between them. Per the germline V gene, CDR1 is SQVTM and CDR2 is ANQGSEA. The CDR3 runs to 13 residues. The CDR3 here is CSVEEGAKYEQYF. DNA for the CDR3: TGCAGCGTTGAAGAGGGGGCTAAGTACGAGCAGTACTTC.

This clonotype was counted between two and nine times. The chain carries TRBV7-8 and TRBJ2-1, with a tentative D call TRBD2 (5 bases). In germline, CDR1 is SGHVS, CDR2 FQNEAQ. This CDR3 has 14 residues. Trimming pared 3 bases from V and 3 bases from J, leaving 9 bases between. The CDR3 spells CASSFGLHYNEQFF. The CDR3 region has the DNA TGTGCCAGCAGCTTCGGACTTCACTACAATGAGCAGTTCTTC.

The V call is TRBV7-6, the J call TRBJ2-7, with TRBD1 matching 7 bases. Germline lookup yields CDR1 SGHVS and CDR2 FNYEAQ. The CDR3 spans 14 residues. V was pared by 3 bases and J by 2 bases, with 4 bases of the junction left unmatched. CDR3 loop: CASSLGQSPYEQYF. The CDR3 DNA follows: TGTGCCAGCAGCTTGGGACAGTCGCCCTACGAGCAGTACTTC. Full variable domain (rest looked up from reference TRBV7-6 and TRBJ2-7): GAGVSQSPRYKVTKRGQDVALRCDPISGHVSLYWYRQALGQGPEFLTYFNYEAQQDKSGLPNDRFSAERPEGSISTLTIQRTEQRDSAMYRCASSLGQSPYEQYFGPGTRLTVT.

This clonotype has more than one count but fewer than ten. The rearrangement joins TRBV15 to TRBJ2-3, with D possibly matching TRBD1 (5 bases). V lost 1 base and J lost 0, with 11 bases in between. CDR1 and CDR2 from the germline V gene are LNHNV and YYDKDF (reference sequence). The CDR3 contains 16 residues. The CDR3 loop reads CATSRGDSSSTDTQYF. The CDR3 DNA reads TGTGCCACCAGCAGAGGAGACAGCTCTAGCACAGATACGCAGTATTTT. Together with reference TRBV15 and TRBJ2-3, the CDR3 gives the full variable domain: DAMVIQNPRYQVTQFGKPVTLSCSQTLNHNVMYWYQQKSSQAPKLLFHYYDKDFNNEADTPDNFQSRRPNTSFCFLDIRSPGLGDTAMYLCATSRGDSSSTDTQYFGPGTRLTVL.

This clonotype qualifies as medium-sized (0.01 to 0.1%). The chain carries TRBV7-2 and TRBJ2-1; TRBD2 matches 8 bases. Germline CDR1 reads SGHTA; CDR2 reads FQGNSA. The ends lost 5 bases at V and 4 bases at J; junction bases unmatched: 7. This CDR3 region has 15 residues. DNA for the CDR3: TGTGCCAGCAGCCCCCTGCGGGGGGCGTACAATGAGCAGTTCTTC. Translation gives CASSPLRGAYNEQFF.

This clonotype has just a few counts. The chain has TRBV6-5 and TRBJ1-1; the D gene is possibly TRBD1 (5 bases). From germline, CDR1 is MNHEY and CDR2 SVGAGI. CDR3 length: 11 amino acids. Trimming stripped 6 bases from V and 6 bases from J, with 8 bases between. CDR3 loop: CASSRGAEAFF. CDR3 in DNA: TGTGCCAGCAGCCGAGGGGCTGAAGCTTTCTTT.

This clonotype was detected ten times or more. The chain uses TRBV19 and TRBJ2-2; D is unclear. The CDR3 has 16 amino acids. The V gene's germline CDR1 is LNHDA and CDR2 SQIVND (reference sequence). Trimming took 3 bases from V and 0 from J, leaving 11 bases between them. The CDR3 nucleotides are TGTGCCAGTAGTATTCTCGGCAGCGCGAACACCGGGGAGCTGTTTTTT. This translates into CASSILGSANTGELFF.

CDR3 DNA sequence: TGTGCCAGCAGCTGGACAGGGGGTCGGGCTGAAGCTTTCTTT. Its translation: CASSWTGGRAEAFF. This rearrangement joins TRBV5-4 to TRBJ1-1; TRBD1 matches at 10 bases. With V trimmed by 3 bases and J by 6 bases, 5 bases remained unmatched. CDR1 and CDR2 from the germline V gene are SGHNT and YYREEE (reference sequence). This CDR3 is 14 amino acids long.

The chain is built from TRBV7-6 and TRBJ2-2, with a weak D call TRBD1 (5 bases). Germline values: CDR1 SGHVS, CDR2 FNYEAQ. V was clipped by 7 bases and J by 1 base, with 10 bases between them. The CDR3 extends over 14 amino acids. As DNA, the CDR3 is TGTGCCAGCACCGTCCAGGGGAACACCGGGGAGCTGTTTTTT. It yields the protein CASTVQGNTGELFF.

The chain is built from TRBV2 and TRBJ2-5, with D maybe TRBD2 (5 bases). Germline loops: CDR1 SNHLY, CDR2 FYNNEI. This CDR3 has 11 amino acids. With 10 bases removed from V and 2 bases from J, the gap between germline ends came to 8 bases. The CDR3 DNA sequence: TGTGCCACCGGGGTTCAAGAGACCCAGTACTTC. Encoded protein: CATGVQETQYF.

The CDR3 is CASSLEDREQYF. The CDR3 DNA follows: TGTGCCAGCAGCTTAGAAGATCGGGAGCAGTACTTC. The chain links TRBV13 to TRBJ2-7, with D unresolved. V was pared by 1 base and J by 7 bases, with 8 bases between. The CDR3 is 12 amino acids. Germline V lookup: CDR1 PRHDT, CDR2 FYEKMQ (reference sequence).

The V call is TRBV5-1, the J call TRBJ1-5; 10 bases are a match to TRBD1. CDR1 and CDR2 (germline): SGHRS, YFSETQ. The V segment lost 4 bases and the J segment 5 bases; nucleotides outside the gene matches: 6. The CDR3 length is 15 residues. The CDR3 region is CASSDGTGDYQPQHF. The CDR3 DNA reads as TGCGCCAGCAGCGACGGGACAGGGGACTATCAGCCCCAGCATTTT.

This clonotype occurred a few times. This chain connects TRBV6-1 to TRBJ2-5, with D possibly matching TRBD1 (6 bases). The V gene lost 4 bases and the J gene lost 2 bases, with 11 bases spanning the gap. CDR3 length: 14 amino acids. Germline V gene sequence: CDR1 MNHNS, CDR2 SASEGT. CDR3 amino acids: CASSAQGSQETQYF. Here the CDR3 DNA reads TGTGCCAGCAGTGCACAGGGTAGTCAAGAGACCCAGTACTTC.

This clonotype has just a few counts. The rearrangement joins TRBV12-3 or TRBV12-4 to TRBJ1-1, with a weak D call TRBD1 (5 bases). Between the trimmed V and J ends, which lost 5 bases and 4 bases, there was a span of 14 bases. The CDR3 is made up of 14 amino acids. The CDR3 here is CASSLTRDATEAFF. CDR3 sequence (DNA): TGTGCCAGCAGTCTCACCAGGGACGCCACTGAAGCTTTCTTT.